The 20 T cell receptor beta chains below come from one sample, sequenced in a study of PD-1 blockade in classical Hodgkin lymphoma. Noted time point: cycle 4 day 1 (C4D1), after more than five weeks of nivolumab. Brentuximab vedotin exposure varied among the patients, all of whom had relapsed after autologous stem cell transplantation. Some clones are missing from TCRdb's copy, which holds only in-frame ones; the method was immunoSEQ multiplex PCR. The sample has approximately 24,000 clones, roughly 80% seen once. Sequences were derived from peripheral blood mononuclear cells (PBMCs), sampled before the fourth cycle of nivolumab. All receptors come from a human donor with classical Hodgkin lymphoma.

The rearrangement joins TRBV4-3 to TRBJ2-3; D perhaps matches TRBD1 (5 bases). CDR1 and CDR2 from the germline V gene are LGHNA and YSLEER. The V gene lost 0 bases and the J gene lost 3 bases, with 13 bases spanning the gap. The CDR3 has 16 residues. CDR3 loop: CASSQDGAGLTDTQYF. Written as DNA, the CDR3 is TGCGCCAGCAGCCAAGATGGGGCAGGGTTGACAGATACGCAGTATTTT.

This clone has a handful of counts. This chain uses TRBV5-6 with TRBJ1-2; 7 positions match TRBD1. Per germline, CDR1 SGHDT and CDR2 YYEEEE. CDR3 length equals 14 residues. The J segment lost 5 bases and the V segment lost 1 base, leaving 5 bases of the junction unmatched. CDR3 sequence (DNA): TGTGCCAGCAGCTTGTGGCCAGGGGGATATGGCTACACCTTC. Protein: CASSLWPGGYGYTF.

The CDR3 DNA sequence: TGTGCCAGCAGTTCGACCATAGCCAAAAACATTCAGTACTTC. This translates into CASSSTIAKNIQYF. J is TRBJ2-4 and V is TRBV6-5; no firm D call. CDR1 is MNHEY and CDR2 is SVGAGI in the germline V gene. V gave up 4 bases and J gave up 0 bases, with 7 bases separating them. The CDR3 is 14 amino acids.

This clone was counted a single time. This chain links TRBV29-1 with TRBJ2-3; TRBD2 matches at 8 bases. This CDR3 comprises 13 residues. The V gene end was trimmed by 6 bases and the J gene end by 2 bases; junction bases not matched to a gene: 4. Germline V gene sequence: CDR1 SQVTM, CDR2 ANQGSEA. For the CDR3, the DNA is TGCAGCGTAGCGGGAGCCGCCACAGATACGCAGTATTTT. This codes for CSVAGAATDTQYF.

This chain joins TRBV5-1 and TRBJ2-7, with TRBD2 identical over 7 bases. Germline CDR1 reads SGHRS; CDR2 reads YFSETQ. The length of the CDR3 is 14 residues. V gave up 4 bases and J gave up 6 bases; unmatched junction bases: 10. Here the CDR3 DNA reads TGCGCCAGCAGCCCAGGACTAGGGTCAGGCGAGCAGTACTTC. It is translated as CASSPGLGSGEQYF.

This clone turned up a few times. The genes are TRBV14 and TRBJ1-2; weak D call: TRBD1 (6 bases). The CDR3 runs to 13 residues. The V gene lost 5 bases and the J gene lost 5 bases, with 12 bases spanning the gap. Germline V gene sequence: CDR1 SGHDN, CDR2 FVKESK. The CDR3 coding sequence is TGTGCCAGCAGCGAGGAACAGGGATATGGCTACACCTTC. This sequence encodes CASSEEQGYGYTF.

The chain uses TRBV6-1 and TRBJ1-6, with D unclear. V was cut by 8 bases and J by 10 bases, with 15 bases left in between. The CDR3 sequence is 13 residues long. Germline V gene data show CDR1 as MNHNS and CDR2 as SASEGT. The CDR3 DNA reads TGTGCCAGCGTGGTAGCGGGAAGATCACCCCTCCACTTT. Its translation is CASVVAGRSPLHF.

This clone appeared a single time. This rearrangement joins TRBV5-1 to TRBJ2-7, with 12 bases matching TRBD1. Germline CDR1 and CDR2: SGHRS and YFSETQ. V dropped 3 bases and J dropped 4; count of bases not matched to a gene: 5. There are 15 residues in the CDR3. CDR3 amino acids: CASSSGTGGAYEQYF. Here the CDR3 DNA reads TGCGCCAGCAGCTCCGGGACAGGGGGCGCGTACGAGCAGTACTTC.

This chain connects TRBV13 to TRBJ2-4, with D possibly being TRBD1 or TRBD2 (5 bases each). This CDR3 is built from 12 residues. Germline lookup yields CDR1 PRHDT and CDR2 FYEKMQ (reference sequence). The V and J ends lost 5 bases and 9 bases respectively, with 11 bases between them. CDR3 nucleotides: TGTGCCAGCAGCACGGGACGGAGCATTCAGTACTTC. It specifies CASSTGRSIQYF.

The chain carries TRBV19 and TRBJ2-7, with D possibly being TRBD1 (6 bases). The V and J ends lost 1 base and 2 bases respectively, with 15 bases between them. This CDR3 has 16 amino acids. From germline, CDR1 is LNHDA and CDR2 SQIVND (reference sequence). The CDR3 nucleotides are TGTGCCAGTAGTATAGGAACAGGGAAAACTACCTACGAGCAGTACTTC. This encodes CASSIGTGKTTYEQYF.

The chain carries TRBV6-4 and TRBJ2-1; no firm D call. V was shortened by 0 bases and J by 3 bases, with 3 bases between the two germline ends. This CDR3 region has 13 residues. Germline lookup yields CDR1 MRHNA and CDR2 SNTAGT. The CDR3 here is CASSDSSYNEQFF. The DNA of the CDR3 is TGTGCCAGCAGTGACTCTAGCTACAATGAGCAGTTCTTC.

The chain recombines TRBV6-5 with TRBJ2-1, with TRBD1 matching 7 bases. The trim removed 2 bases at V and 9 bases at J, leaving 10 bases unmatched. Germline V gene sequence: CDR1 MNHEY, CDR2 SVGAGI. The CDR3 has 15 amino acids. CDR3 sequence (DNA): TGTGCCAGCAGTTACGGTGGGACAGCGCGCTTTGAGCAGTTCTTC. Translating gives CASSYGGTARFEQFF.

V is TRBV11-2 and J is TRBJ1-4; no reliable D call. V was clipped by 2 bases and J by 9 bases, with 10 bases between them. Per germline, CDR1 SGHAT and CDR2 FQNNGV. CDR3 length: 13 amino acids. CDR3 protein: CASSLPGSKKLFF. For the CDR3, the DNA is TGTGCCAGCAGCTTACCGGGGAGTAAAAAACTGTTTTTT.

The CDR3 sequence is CASSYLRSPLHF. For the CDR3, the DNA is TGTGCCAGCAGTTACCTTCGCTCACCCCTCCACTTT. The chain is built from TRBV6-6 and TRBJ1-6; D remains ambiguous. Germline V gives CDR1 MNHNY, CDR2 SVGAGI (reference sequence). Between the trimmed V and J ends, which lost 2 bases and 10 bases, there was a span of 6 bases. This CDR3 contains 12 residues.

Here the CDR3 reads CATTGKSGTEAFF. CDR3 in DNA: TGTGCCACGACAGGGAAGTCCGGAACTGAAGCTTTCTTT. The gene calls are TRBV19 and TRBJ1-1; TRBD1 aligns across 7 bases. Unmatched junction bases numbered 10, after V lost 10 bases and J lost 5 bases. The CDR3 contains 13 residues. The germline gives CDR1 LNHDA, CDR2 SQIVND (reference sequence).

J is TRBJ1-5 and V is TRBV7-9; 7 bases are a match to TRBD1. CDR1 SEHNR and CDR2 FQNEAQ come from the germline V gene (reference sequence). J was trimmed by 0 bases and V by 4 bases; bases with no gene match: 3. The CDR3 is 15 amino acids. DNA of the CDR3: TGTGCCAGCAGCTCCAGGGGGGATAGCAATCAGCCCCAGCATTTT. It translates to CASSSRGDSNQPQHF.

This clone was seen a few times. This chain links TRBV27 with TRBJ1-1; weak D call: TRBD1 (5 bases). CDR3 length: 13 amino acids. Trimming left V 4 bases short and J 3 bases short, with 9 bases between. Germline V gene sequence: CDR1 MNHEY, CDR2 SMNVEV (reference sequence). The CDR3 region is CASSSLGDTEAFF. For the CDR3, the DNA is TGTGCCAGCAGTTCCCTAGGGGACACTGAAGCTTTCTTT.

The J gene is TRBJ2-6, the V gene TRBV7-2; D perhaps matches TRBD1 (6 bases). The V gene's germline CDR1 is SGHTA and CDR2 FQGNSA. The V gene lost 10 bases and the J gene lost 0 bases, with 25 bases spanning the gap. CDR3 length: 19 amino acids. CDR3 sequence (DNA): TGTGCCACCCCCCCCGACGGGACAATGATGATCTCTGGGGCCAACGTCCTGACTTTC. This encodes CATPPDGTMMISGANVLTF. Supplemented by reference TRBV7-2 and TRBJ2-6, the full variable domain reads GAGVSQSPSNKVTEKGKDVELRCDPISGHTALYWYRQSLGQGLEFLIYFQGNSAPDKSGLPSDRFSAERTGGSVSTLTIQRTQQEDSAVYLCATPPDGTMMISGANVLTFGAGSRLTVL.

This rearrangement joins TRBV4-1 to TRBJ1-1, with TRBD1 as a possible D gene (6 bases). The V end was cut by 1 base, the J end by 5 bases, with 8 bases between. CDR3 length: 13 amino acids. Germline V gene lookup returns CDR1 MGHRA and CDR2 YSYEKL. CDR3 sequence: CASSQVGGTEAFF. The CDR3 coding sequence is TGCGCCAGCAGCCAAGTAGGGGGGACTGAAGCTTTCTTT.

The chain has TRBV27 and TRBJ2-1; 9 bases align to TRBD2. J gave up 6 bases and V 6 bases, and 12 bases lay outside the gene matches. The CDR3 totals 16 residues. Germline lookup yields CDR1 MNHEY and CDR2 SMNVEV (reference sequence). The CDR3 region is CASSITSGLAGNEQFF. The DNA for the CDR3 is TGTGCCAGCAGCATCACTAGCGGGTTGGCAGGCAATGAGCAGTTCTTC.